This T cell receptor (beta chain) was found in a study of T cell repertoires in cytomegalovirus infection (dated by TCRdb to between 2018 and 2021). Turning to the overall study: Donor HLA type was relevant to the analysis, as public TCR beta signatures indicated carriage of CMV infection together with the matching HLA type. General findings and caveats noted by the study authors: In both this cohort and an independent cohort of 352 donors, the cumulative frequency of public TCR beta family members distinguished carriers of CMV infection plus the relevant HLA type. In the ex vivo response, HLA-C-restricted CMV-specific TCR beta clonotypes were dominant, and in two of eight donors the single most frequent clonotype came from this HLA-C-restricted group.

TCRdb shows the sequencer as Illumina HiSeq 1500. TCRdb ran its own pipeline on the public reads, namely fastp trimming at Q25 and MiXCR clone calling, and kept in-frame beta chains. Entries that share a CDR3 protein sequence are merged under the most common genes and DNA. The sample table shows about 360,000 distinct CDR3 sequences, and about a sixth are seen once. Approximately 10% of the sample rests with the top ten. The sample holds a few counts of this clonotype. Its antigen remains undetermined. Qualities for individual bases were not recorded, and no much larger clone is one base off. V loses 0 bases, J loses 5 bases, and the germline ends lie 10 bases apart. The CDR3 contains 13 residues, cysteine and phenylalanine counted. Only the CDR3 portion is preserved as DNA: 39 bases, with reading frame beginning at the first base. CDR1 DFQATT and CDR2 SNEGSKA were looked up in the germline V gene (reference sequence).

Material: PBMCs. Recombination joined TRBV20-1 with TRBJ2-5; the best D guess is TRBD1, with 6 bases matching. This TCR was sampled from a human donor in good health (CMV status not recorded). Some clones in this sample may be carry-over from other donors' samples. For the CDR3, the sequence is CSARDFRGETQYF. In nucleotide form, the sequence is TGCAGTGCTAGAGATTTTAGGGGGGAGACCCAGTACTTC.